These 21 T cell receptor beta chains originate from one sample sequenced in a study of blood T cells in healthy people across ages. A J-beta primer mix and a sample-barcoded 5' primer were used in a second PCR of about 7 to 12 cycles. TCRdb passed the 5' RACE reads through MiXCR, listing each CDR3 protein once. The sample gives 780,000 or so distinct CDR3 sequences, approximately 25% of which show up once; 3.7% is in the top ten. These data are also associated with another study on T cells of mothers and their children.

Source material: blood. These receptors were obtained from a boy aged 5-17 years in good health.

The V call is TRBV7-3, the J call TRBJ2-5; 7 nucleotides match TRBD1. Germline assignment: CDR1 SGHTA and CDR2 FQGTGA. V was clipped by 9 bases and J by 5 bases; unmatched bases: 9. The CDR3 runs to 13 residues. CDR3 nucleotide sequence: TGTGCCAGTTCACAGGGGCACGGGGAGACCCAGTACTTC. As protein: CASSQGHGETQYF. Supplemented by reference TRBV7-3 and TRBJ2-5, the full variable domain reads GAGVSQTPSNKVTEKGKYVELRCDPISGHTALYWYRQSLGQGPEFLIYFQGTGAADDSGLPNDRFFAVRPEGSVSTLKIQRTERGDSAVYLCASSQGHGETQYFGPGTRLLVL.

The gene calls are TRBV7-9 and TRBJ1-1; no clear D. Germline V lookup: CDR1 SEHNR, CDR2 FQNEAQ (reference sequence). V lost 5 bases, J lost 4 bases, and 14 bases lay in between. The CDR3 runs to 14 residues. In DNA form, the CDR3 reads TGTGCCAGCAGCCCCGTTGAGTCGGGCACTGAAGCTTTCTTT. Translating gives CASSPVESGTEAFF.

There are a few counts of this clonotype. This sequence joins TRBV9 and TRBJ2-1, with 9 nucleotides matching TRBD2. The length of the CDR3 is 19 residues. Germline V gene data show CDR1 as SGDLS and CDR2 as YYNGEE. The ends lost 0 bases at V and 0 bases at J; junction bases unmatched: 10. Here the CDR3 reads CASSVEGGRATSSYNEQFF. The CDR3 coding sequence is TGTGCCAGCAGCGTAGAGGGCGGGAGGGCCACCAGCTCCTACAATGAGCAGTTCTTC.

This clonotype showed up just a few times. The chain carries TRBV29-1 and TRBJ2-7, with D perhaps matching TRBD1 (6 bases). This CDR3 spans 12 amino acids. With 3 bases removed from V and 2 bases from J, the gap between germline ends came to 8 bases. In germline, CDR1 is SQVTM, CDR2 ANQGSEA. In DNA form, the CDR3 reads TGCAGCGTTGATGGGGGCACCTACGAGCAGTACTTC. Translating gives CSVDGGTYEQYF.

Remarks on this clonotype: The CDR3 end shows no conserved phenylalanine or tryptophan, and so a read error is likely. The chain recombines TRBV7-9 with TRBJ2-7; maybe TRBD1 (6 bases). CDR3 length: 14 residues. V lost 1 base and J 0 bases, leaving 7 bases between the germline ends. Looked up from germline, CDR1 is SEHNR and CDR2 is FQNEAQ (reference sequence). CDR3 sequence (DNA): TGTGCCAGCAGCTTAGGGGACACCTCCTACGAGCAGTACTCC. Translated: CASSLGDTSYEQYS.

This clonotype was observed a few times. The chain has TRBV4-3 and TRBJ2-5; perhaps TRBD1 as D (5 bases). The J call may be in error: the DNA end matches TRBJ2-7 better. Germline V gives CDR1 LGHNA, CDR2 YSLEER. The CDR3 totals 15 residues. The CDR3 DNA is TGCGCCAGCAGCCAAGGACGGCCATCAGGGAACGAGCAGTACTTC. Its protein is CASSQGRPSGNEQYF.

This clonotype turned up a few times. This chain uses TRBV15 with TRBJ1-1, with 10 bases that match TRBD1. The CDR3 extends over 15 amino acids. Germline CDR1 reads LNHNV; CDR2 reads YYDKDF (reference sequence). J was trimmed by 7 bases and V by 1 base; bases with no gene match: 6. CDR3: CATSRGGTGAYEAFF. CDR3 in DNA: TGTGCCACCAGCAGAGGTGGGACAGGGGCGTATGAAGCTTTCTTT.

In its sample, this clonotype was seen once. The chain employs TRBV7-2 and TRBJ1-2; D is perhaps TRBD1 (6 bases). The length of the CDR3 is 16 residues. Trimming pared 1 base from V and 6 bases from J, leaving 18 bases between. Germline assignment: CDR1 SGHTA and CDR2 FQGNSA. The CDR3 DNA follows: TGTGCCAGCAGCTTAGTCACAGGGTTGTTGTTGGATGGCTACACCTTC. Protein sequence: CASSLVTGLLLDGYTF.

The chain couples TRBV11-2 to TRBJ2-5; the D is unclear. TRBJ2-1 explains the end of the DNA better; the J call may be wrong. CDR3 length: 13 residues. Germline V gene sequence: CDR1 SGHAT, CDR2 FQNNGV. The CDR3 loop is CASELSFGNEQFF. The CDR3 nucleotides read TGTGCCAGCGAGCTCAGTTTCGGGAATGAGCAGTTCTTC.

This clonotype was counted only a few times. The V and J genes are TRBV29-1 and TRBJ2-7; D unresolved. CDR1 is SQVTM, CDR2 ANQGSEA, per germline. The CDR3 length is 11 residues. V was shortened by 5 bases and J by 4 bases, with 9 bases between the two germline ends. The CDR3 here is CSVLKGYEQYF. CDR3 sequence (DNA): TGCAGCGTTCTGAAGGGATACGAGCAGTACTTC.

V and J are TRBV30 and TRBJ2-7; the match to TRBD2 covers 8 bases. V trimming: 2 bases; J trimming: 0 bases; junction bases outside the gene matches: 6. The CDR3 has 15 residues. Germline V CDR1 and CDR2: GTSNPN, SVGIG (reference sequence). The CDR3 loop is CAWSRGGGGSYEQYF. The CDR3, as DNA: TGTGCCTGGAGTCGGGGGGGTGGAGGCTCCTACGAGCAGTACTTC.

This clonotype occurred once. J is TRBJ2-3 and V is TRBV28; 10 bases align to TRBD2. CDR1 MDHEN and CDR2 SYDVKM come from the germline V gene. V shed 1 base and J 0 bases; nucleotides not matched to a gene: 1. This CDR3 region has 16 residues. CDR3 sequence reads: CASSLYSGRSTDTQYF. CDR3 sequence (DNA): TGTGCCAGCAGTTTATATAGCGGGAGGAGCACAGATACGCAGTATTTT.

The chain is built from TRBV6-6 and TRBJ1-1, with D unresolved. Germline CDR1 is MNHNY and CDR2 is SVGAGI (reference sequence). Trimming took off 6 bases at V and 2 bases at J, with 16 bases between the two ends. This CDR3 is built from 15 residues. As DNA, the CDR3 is TGTGCCAGCAGCTGGACGACAAACTTCAACACTGAAGCTTTCTTT. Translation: CASSWTTNFNTEAFF.

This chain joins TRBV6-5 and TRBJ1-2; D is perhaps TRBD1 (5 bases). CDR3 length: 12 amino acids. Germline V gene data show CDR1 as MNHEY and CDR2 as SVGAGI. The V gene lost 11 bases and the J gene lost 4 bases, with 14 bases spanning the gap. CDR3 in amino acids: CASTGAGYGYTF. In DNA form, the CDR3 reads TGTGCCTCAACTGGGGCGGGCTATGGCTACACCTTC.

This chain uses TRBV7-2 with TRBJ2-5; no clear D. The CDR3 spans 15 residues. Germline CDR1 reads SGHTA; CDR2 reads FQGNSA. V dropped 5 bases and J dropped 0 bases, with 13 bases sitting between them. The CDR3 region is CASSPESVYQETQYF. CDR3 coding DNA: TGTGCCAGCAGCCCGGAGTCAGTGTACCAAGAGACCCAGTACTTC. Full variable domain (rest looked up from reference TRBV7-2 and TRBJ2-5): GAGVSQSPSNKVTEKGKDVELRCDPISGHTALYWYRQSLGQGLEFLIYFQGNSAPDKSGLPSDRFSAERTGGSVSTLTIQRTQQEDSAVYLCASSPESVYQETQYFGPGTRLLVL.

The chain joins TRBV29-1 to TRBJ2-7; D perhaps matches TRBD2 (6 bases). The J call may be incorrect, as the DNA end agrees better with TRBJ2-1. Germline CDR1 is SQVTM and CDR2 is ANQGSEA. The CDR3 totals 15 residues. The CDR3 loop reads CSVRKGLGTYNEQFF. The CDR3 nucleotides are TGCAGCGTACGTAAGGGACTGGGGACCTACAATGAGCAGTTCTTC.

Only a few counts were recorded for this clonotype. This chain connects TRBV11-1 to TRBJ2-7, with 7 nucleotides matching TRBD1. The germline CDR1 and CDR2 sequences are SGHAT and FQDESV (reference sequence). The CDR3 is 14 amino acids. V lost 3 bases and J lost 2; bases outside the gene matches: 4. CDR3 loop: CASSFDRAAYEQYF. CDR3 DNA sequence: TGTGCCAGCAGCTTCGACAGGGCAGCCTACGAGCAGTACTTC.

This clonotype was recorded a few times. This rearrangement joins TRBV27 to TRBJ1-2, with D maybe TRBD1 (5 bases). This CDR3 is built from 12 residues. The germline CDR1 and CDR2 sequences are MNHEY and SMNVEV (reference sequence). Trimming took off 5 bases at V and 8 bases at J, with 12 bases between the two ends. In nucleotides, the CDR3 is TGTGCCAGCAGTCCGACCTGGGGGGGCTACACCTTC. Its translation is CASSPTWGGYTF.

CDR3 in amino acids: CATSRSRKGVHEAFF. The DNA for the CDR3 is TGTGCCACCAGCAGATCCCGGAAGGGGGTCCATGAAGCTTTCTTT. The V and J genes are TRBV15 and TRBJ1-1, with D possibly being TRBD1 (6 bases). Per germline, CDR1 LNHNV and CDR2 YYDKDF (reference sequence). The CDR3 length is 15 residues. Trimming removed 2 bases from V and 7 bases from J, with 17 bases in between.

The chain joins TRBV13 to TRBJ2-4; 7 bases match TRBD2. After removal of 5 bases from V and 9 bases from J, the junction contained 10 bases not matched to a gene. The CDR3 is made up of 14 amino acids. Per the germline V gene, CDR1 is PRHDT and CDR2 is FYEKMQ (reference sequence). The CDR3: CASSDISGFGIQYF. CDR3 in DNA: TGTGCCAGCAGCGATATTAGCGGGTTTGGCATTCAGTACTTC.

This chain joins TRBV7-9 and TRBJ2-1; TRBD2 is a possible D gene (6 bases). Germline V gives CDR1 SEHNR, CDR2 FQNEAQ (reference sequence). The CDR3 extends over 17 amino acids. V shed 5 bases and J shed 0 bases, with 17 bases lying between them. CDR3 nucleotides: TGTGCCAGCAGCAACGCCCTAGGAGGGAGCTCCTACAATGAGCAGTTCTTC. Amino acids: CASSNALGGSSYNEQFF.